The source of this T cell receptor beta chain is a study of read filtering for tumor transcriptome and immune sequencing. The sample holds a few counts of this clonotype. The CDR3 end shows no conserved phenylalanine or tryptophan, and so a read error is likely. It is unclear where the CDR3 begins or ends on the DNA, so no DNA is shown, and the CDR3 is as TCRdb lists it. This library used approximately 390 ng RNA and molecular barcoded adaptors spanning alpha/delta and beta/gamma chains. TCRdb used MiXCR to reprocess the reads, holding one entry per CDR3 protein. In the table there are 65,000 or so distinct CDR3 sequences, roughly 18% of which are singletons. In germline, CDR1 is SQVTM, CDR2 ANQGSEA. 12 amino acids form the CDR3, both terminal residues included.

Sequencing was carried out using a population of CD138-negative cells sorted from bone marrow. V gene TRBV29-1 combines with J gene TRBJ1-1; TRBD1 was called by the table and not checked on the DNA. This TCR was sampled from a donor at least 40 years old with multiple myeloma. CDR3 residues: CSVEDDDRDHRR.